The clone carrying this T cell receptor beta chain was seen more than once but under ten times. TCRdb reprocessed the RT-PCR reads via MiXCR and lists one record per CDR3 protein. Of more than 600,000 distinct CDR3 sequences in the sample, approximately 15% were seen once. CDR1 and CDR2 (germline): SGHRS, YFSETQ. The CDR3 totals 15 residues. V trimming: 4 bases; J trimming: 9 bases; junction bases outside the gene matches: 10. V is TRBV5-1 and J is TRBJ2-1; 10 positions agree with TRBD1. Sample: memory CD4+ T cells from blood. The origin of this receptor is a female donor in good health, serving as a healthy control. In nucleotides, the CDR3 is TGCGCCAGCAGCCTAAGCGGGACAGGGGAAGGTGAGCAGTTCTTC. Protein sequence: CASSLSGTGEGEQFF.